Following are 16 T cell receptor beta chains from one sample sequenced in a study of blood T cell repertoires in COVID-19. The table came from immunoSEQ multiplex PCR; TCRdb's copy has only in-frame clones and leaves some out. Seen here are some 220,000 clones, 85% to 90% observed once, and the top ten hold roughly 3.3%. The sequenced material came from PBMCs or T cells enriched from blood (not recorded which). All receptors come from a woman between 45 and 60 years old in a cohort exposed to, infected with or recovered from COVID-19 (not recorded which).

The chain carries TRBV19 and TRBJ2-7; 7 nucleotides agree with TRBD1. V shed 10 bases, J shed 5 bases, and the junction held 11 bases outside the gene matches. The CDR3 sequence is 13 residues long. Germline CDR1 LNHDA, CDR2 SQIVND (reference sequence). This chain's CDR3 is CATRDSPIDEQYF. In DNA, the CDR3 is TGTGCCACCAGGGACAGCCCCATTGACGAGCAGTACTTC.

The chain couples TRBV25-1 to TRBJ2-1; tentative D call: TRBD2 (6 bases). The CDR3 runs to 16 residues. CDR1 and CDR2 (germline): MGHDK, SYGVNS. With 1 base removed from V and 5 bases from J, the gap between germline ends came to 15 bases. This CDR3 is CASSESRGGIDNEQFF. CDR3 sequence (DNA): TGTGCCAGCAGTGAATCACGCGGAGGGATAGACAATGAGCAGTTCTTC.

The chain uses TRBV5-8 and TRBJ1-5; no clear D gene. The CDR3 is 14 amino acids. Germline CDR1 SGHTS, CDR2 YDEGEE. Trimming stripped 4 bases from V and 5 bases from J, with 13 bases between. The CDR3 nucleotides are TGTGCCAGCAGCGGAGAAGCGCGCTATCAGCCCCAGCATTTT. Translated: CASSGEARYQPQHF.

This chain links TRBV28 with TRBJ2-5; D is possibly TRBD2 (5 bases). Trimming left V 6 bases short and J 7 bases short, with 9 bases between. Germline lookup yields CDR1 MDHEN and CDR2 SYDVKM. The CDR3 is 11 amino acids. The CDR3 DNA follows: TGTGCCAGCAGATCCCGGGGGACCCAGTACTTC. Amino acids: CASRSRGTQYF.

This clone was seen a handful of times. The gene calls are TRBV12-3 or TRBV12-4 and TRBJ2-7; D remains unclear. The CDR3 runs 11 residues. Trimming shortened V by 2 bases and J by 7 bases, and 6 bases separated the two germline ends. CDR3 DNA sequence: TGTGCCAGCAGTTTAAATGAGGAGCAGTACTTC. It encodes CASSLNEEQYF.

This clone has just a few counts. The chain carries TRBV28 and TRBJ1-3; D not resolved. Trimming cost V 5 bases and J 0 bases, with 14 bases left between them. Germline V CDR1 and CDR2: MDHEN, SYDVKM. The length of the CDR3 is 16 residues. CDR3 loop: CASSPKAEVSGNTIYF. The CDR3 nucleotides are TGTGCCAGCAGTCCGAAGGCGGAAGTCTCTGGAAACACCATATATTTT. Complete variable domain (other parts from reference TRBV28 and TRBJ1-3): DVKVTQSSRYLVKRTGEKVFLECVQDMDHENMFWYRQDPGLGLRLIYFSYDVKMKEKGDIPEGYSVSREKKERFSLILESASTNQTSMYLCASSPKAEVSGNTIYFGEGSWLTVV.

The chain combines TRBV10-1 with TRBJ1-3; D uncertain. Trimming pared 0 bases from V and 2 bases from J, leaving 17 bases between. The CDR3 spans 18 residues. CDR1 and CDR2 from the germline V gene are WNHNN and SYGVQD (reference sequence). The CDR3 here is CASSESLSLNPAGNTIYF. The CDR3 DNA reads TGCGCCAGCAGTGAGTCGTTAAGCTTAAATCCGGCTGGAAACACCATATATTTT.

The sample holds one count of this clone. The chain is built from TRBV19 and TRBJ2-7, with 11 bases lining up with TRBD1. The CDR3 is made up of 16 amino acids. Trimming removed 6 bases from V and 2 bases from J; junction bases left unmatched: 9. Germline V gives CDR1 LNHDA, CDR2 SQIVND (reference sequence). CDR3 protein: CASSPYGTGGTYEQYF. In nucleotides, the CDR3 is TGTGCCAGTAGCCCCTACGGGACAGGGGGAACCTACGAGCAGTACTTC.

This chain uses TRBV18 with TRBJ2-1; weak D call: TRBD2 (7 bases). Trimming stripped 0 bases from V and 2 bases from J, with 11 bases between. The germline V gene has CDR1 KGHSH and CDR2 LQKENI. The CDR3 runs 16 residues. The CDR3 DNA reads TGTGCCAGCTCACCACCGGGGGGGCGGACCTACAATGAGCAGTTCTTC. Amino acid sequence: CASSPPGGRTYNEQFF.

This clone has just one count. This chain uses TRBV19 with TRBJ2-1; possible D gene TRBD2, 7 bases. V lost 7 bases and J 2 bases, leaving 12 bases between the germline ends. The CDR3 runs 14 residues. Germline CDR1 is LNHDA and CDR2 is SQIVND (reference sequence). CDR3 residues: CASNSGGPYNEQFF. The CDR3 region has the DNA TGTGCCAGTAATTCGGGGGGCCCCTACAATGAGCAGTTCTTC.

This clone came up a few times. The CDR3 region has the DNA TGTGCCAGCAGCTTAGACTCGGGGGGGTACAATGAGCAGTTCTTC. Translation: CASSLDSGGYNEQFF. This rearrangement joins TRBV7-6 to TRBJ2-1, with 8 positions matching TRBD2. This CDR3 comprises 15 residues. In germline, CDR1 is SGHVS, CDR2 FNYEAQ. V dropped 1 base and J dropped 4; count of bases not matched to a gene: 3.

The chain joins TRBV4-3 to TRBJ1-2; 8 positions agree with TRBD1. The trim removed 4 bases at V and 3 bases at J, leaving 7 bases unmatched. The CDR3 sequence is 15 residues long. Per germline, CDR1 LGHNA and CDR2 YSLEER. The CDR3 DNA reads TGCGCCAGCAGCCCCCATCCGGGACAGGACTATGGCTACACCTTC. Translation: CASSPHPGQDYGYTF.

This chain links TRBV6-5 with TRBJ1-2; D is ambiguous. V was trimmed by 0 bases and J by 4 bases, leaving 12 bases between them. CDR1 MNHEY and CDR2 SVGAGI come from the germline V gene. This CDR3 has 15 amino acids. This chain's CDR3 is CASSYSATPIYGYTF. The CDR3 DNA sequence: TGTGCCAGCAGTTACTCGGCGACACCGATCTATGGCTACACCTTC.

The chain is built from TRBV5-1 and TRBJ1-2, with D possibly matching TRBD1 (5 bases). Trimming shortened V by 0 bases and J by 2 bases, and 11 bases separated the two germline ends. CDR1 is SGHRS, CDR2 YFSETQ, per germline. The length of the CDR3 is 15 residues. CDR3 DNA sequence: TGCGCCAGCAGCTTGGAGGGGCGTGGAAACTATGGCTACACCTTC. Protein product: CASSLEGRGNYGYTF.

The V call is TRBV2, the J call TRBJ2-4; TRBD1 matches at 8 bases. Germline trimming cut 6 bases from V and 4 bases from J; bases unmatched to any gene: 5. Germline CDR1 and CDR2: SNHLY and FYNNEI. This CDR3 is built from 14 residues. The DNA for the CDR3 is TGTGCCAGCAGGACAGGGGACCATAAAAACATTCAGTACTTC. Its translation: CASRTGDHKNIQYF.

The chain links TRBV11-3 to TRBJ2-5; 9 bases are shared with TRBD1. The CDR3 runs 14 residues. Germline V CDR1 and CDR2: SGHNT, YENEEA. Trimming removed 5 bases from V and 5 bases from J; junction bases left unmatched: 6. The CDR3 DNA is TGTGCCAGCAGCCGGGACAGGGTTTTCGAGACCCAGTACTTC. It codes for CASSRDRVFETQYF.